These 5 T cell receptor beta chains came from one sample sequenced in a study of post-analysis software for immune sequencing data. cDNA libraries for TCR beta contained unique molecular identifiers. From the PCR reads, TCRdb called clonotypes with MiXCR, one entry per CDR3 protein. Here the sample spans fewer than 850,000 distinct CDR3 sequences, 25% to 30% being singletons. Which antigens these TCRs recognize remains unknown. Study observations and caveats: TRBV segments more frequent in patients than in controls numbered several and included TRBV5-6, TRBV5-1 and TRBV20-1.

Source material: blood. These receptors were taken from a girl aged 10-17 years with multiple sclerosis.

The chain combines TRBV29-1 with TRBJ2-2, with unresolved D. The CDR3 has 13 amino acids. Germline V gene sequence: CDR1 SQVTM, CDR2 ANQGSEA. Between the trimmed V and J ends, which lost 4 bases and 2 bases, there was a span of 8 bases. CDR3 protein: CSVGHLNTGELFF. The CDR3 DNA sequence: TGCAGCGTTGGACACCTTAACACCGGGGAGCTGTTTTTT.

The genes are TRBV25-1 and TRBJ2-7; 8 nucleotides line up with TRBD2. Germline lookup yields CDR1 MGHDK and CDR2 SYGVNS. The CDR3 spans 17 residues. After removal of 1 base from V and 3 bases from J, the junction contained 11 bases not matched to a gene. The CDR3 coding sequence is TGTGCCAGCAGTGAATTTGGGGCGGGGGGCGGAAGCTACGAGCAGTACTTC. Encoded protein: CASSEFGAGGGSYEQYF.

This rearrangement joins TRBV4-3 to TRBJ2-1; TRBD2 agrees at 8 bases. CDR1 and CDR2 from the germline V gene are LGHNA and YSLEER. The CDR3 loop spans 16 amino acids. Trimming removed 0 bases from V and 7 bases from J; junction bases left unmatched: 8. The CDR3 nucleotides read TGCGCCAGCAGCCAAGATTTTGGGAGCGGGGGTAATGAGCAGTTCTTC. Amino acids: CASSQDFGSGGNEQFF.

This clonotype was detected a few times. The CDR3 sequence: CAISGSGSLFEQYF. CDR3 nucleotide sequence: TGTGCCATCAGTGGAAGCGGGAGTTTGTTCGAGCAGTACTTC. The chain has TRBV10-3 and TRBJ2-7; 8 bases are a match to TRBD2. The CDR3 has 14 amino acids. V lost 4 bases to trimming and J lost 6 bases; unmatched junction nucleotides: 8. Germline V CDR1 and CDR2: ENHRY, SYGVKD.

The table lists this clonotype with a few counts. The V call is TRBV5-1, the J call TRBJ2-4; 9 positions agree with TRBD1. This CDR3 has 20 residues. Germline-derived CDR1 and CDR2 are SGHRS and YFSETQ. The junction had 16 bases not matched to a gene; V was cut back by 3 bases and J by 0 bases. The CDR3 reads CASSSYPGTGNLLAKNIQYF. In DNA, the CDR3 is TGCGCCAGCAGCTCGTACCCCGGGACAGGGAACTTATTAGCCAAAAACATTCAGTACTTC.